This T cell receptor (beta chain) was obtained from a study of blood T cell repertoires in COVID-19. V lost 2 bases, J lost 0 bases, and 1 base stayed unmatched. The CDR3 covers 15 residues. Germline loops: CDR1 SGDLS, CDR2 YYNGEE. In its sample, this clone was seen once. The same CDR3 also results from other DNA sequences found in this sample. Produced via immunoSEQ multiplex PCR; TCRdb's table is partial and in-frame only. Among about 220,000 clones listed, more than 70% were seen once. The gene calls are TRBV9 and TRBJ2-3, with 9 bases identical to TRBD2. This receptor was taken from a woman of 80 years or more with acute or convalescent COVID-19. The sequencing sample was made of peripheral blood. The CDR3 DNA is TGTGCCAGCAGCGTGCTAGCGGGGAGCACAGATACGCAGTATTTT. It specifies CASSVLAGSTDTQYF.